This TCR beta chain was identified in a study of blood T cell repertoires in COVID-19. In the study overall: Whether acute or convalescent, the COVID-19 samples came from the United States, Italy and Spain. The analysed material was cDNA or gDNA that came from T cells, B-cell-depleted T cells, or PBMCs.

Enrolment of Seattle patients took place during active infection, and they were followed longitudinally. Original processing notes: By means of reference gene primer amplification, nucleated cell counts were estimated. The method was immunoSEQ multiplex PCR; TCRdb's version includes in-frame clones alone and lacks a portion of them. The V and J calls and clone size were taken over from that table, and D and trimming were inferred from the DNA. The sample yields 300,000 to 350,000 clones, roughly 86% seen once. CDR3 length: 15 amino acids. Germline assignment: CDR1 SGHRS and CDR2 YFSETQ. V dropped 4 bases and J dropped 6; count of bases not matched to a gene: 9.

The chain has TRBV5-1 and TRBJ2-7; the match to TRBD1 covers 11 bases. The source material was peripheral blood. The receptor was isolated from a man aged 25 to 40 with COVID-19, enrolled during active disease. CDR3: CASSTTWTGGVEQYF. CDR3 in DNA: TGCGCCAGCAGCACAACCTGGACAGGGGGCGTCGAGCAGTACTTC.